This paragraph reports one T cell receptor (beta chain). Antigen unknown. This entry is derived from a study of cytomegalovirus exposure and HLA in healthy donors. General study findings and limits: In a later analysis, across HLA loci, associated TCR counts were highest for DRB1, lowest for HLA-C.

The PCR used 60 Vbeta and 13 Jbeta primers. Assay used: immunoSEQ multiplex PCR; TCRdb lists only in-frame clones, some missing. Of 250,000 to 350,000 clones listed, more than 80% were seen once; the top ten hold less than 4%. The germline V gene encodes CDR1 MNHEY and CDR2 SMNVEV (reference sequence). This CDR3 is 14 amino acids long. J gave up 1 base and V 4 bases, and 2 bases lay outside the gene matches. This clonotype was obtained from a man in his forties in good health and CMV-seropositive. The chain combines TRBV27 with TRBJ2-7, with 9 bases matching TRBD1. Sequences were obtained from PBMCs. CDR3 sequence reads: CASSSDRGSYEQYF. Here the CDR3 DNA reads TGTGCCAGCAGTTCGGACAGGGGTTCCTACGAGCAGTACTTC.